Listed here is a single T cell receptor beta chain. What it binds is not known. With a much larger clone just one base away, this may be a read error. Each TRB amplification used about 250-550 ng of genomic DNA from blood. This sample stems from a study of T and B cells in COVID-19 patients. BIOMED2 TRB-A/B primer pools were used in multiplex TRB PCR. In TCRdb, the multiplex PCR reads were re-called with MiXCR into one record per CDR3 protein. The table records roughly 27,000 distinct CDR3 sequences, less than 35% of them present only once. CDR1 and CDR2 (germline): KGHSH, LQKENI. CDR3 length: 13 amino acids. Study-level results: Of 2,331 TCR clusters found only in the recovered cohort, 31 had low generation probability. Sorted SARS-CoV-2-responsive or tetramer+ T cells and CD4+, regulatory and CD8+ subsets were not yet sequenced. Highly clonal in active COVID-19, TRB repertoires exceeded healthy-donor diversity and richness at recovery.

The sequence derives from a human donor who had recovered from COVID-19. The material sequenced was blood. The V gene is TRBV18, the J gene TRBJ2-5, with 9 bases fitting TRBD1. This CDR3 reads CASSPGQGETRYF. CDR3 DNA: TGTGCCAGCTCACCGGGACAGGGAGAGACCCGGTACTTC. The whole variable domain, filled in from reference TRBV18 and TRBJ2-5, reads NAGVMQNPRHLVRRRGQEARLRCSPMKGHSHVYWYRQLPEEGLKFMVYLQKENIIDESGMPKERFSAEFPKEGPSILRIQQVVRGDSAAYFCASSPGQGETRYFGPGTRLLVL.